The rows below give T cell receptor beta chains drawn from one sample of a study of regulatory T cells in long-lasting Graves disease. TCRdb re-derived calls from the multiplex PCR reads in MiXCR, one entry per CDR3 protein. Found here are approximately 470,000 distinct CDR3 sequences, 16% of them singletons; the top ten hold less than 15%. These data also featured in a second study, about T cells in Graves' hyperthyroidism and ophthalmopathy.

Sequences were derived from peripheral blood mononuclear cells (PBMCs), sampled at new diagnosis, from a patient treated with antithyroid drugs. These receptors were collected from a man aged 40-55 years with Graves disease. Each CDR3 is given with its conserved first and last residue. The order of the fields is D gene, J gene, clone size, V gene, CDR3 protein, CDR3 DNA. A D gene is named only where the DNA matches it firmly. The size entry is marked missing in some rows and otherwise reads once, few, many or a size class.

-,TRBJ2-5,few,TRBV6-1,CASLRDLQETQYF,TGTGCCAGCCTCAGGGATCTCCAAGAGACCCAGTACTTC
TRBD2,TRBJ2-1,many,TRBV28,CASIPGGVVPEQFF,TGTGCCAGCATCCCGGGGGGGGTGGTGCCTGAGCAGTTCTTC
TRBD2,TRBJ2-1,few,TRBV3-1,CASSQAMREDSYNEQFF,TGTGCCAGCAGCCAAGCTATGCGGGAGGACTCCTACAATGAGCAGTTCTTC
-,TRBJ2-2,few,TRBV11-2,CASRGSSGISTGELFF,TGTGCCAGCAGGGGTAGCTCGGGGATCAGCACCGGGGAGCTGTTTTTT
-,TRBJ2-7,few,TRBV2,CASRAKAYEQYF,TGTGCCAGCAGAGCGAAAGCCTACGAGCAGTACTTC
-,TRBJ1-2,many,TRBV7-2,CASSPSQGLPNGYTF,TGTGCCAGCAGCCCAAGCCAGGGGCTCCCGAATGGCTACACCTTC
-,TRBJ2-1,-,TRBV27,CASSVAGWAGEQFF,TGTGCCAGCAGTGTCGCAGGGTGGGCTGGTGAGCAGTTCTTC
TRBD2,TRBJ2-1,many,TRBV2,CASSEVGGRAGSEQFF,TGTGCCAGCAGTGAAGTGGGCGGGAGGGCCGGTAGTGAGCAGTTCTTC
-,TRBJ1-6,many,TRBV20-1,CSAPSVGRQKSPLHF,TGCAGTGCCCCTTCAGTCGGCAGACAGAAGTCACCCCTCCACTTT
-,TRBJ1-2,many,TRBV28,CASSPGLGANYGYTF,TGTGCCAGCAGCCCGGGTTTGGGGGCTAACTATGGCTACACCTTC
TRBD1,TRBJ2-7,-,TRBV12-3/TRBV12-4,CASRTGQGSYEQYF,TGTGCCAGCAGAACCGGACAGGGAAGCTACGAGCAGTACTTC
-,TRBJ2-7,many,TRBV27,CASSRPGIYEQYF,TGTGCCAGCAGTCGACCAGGAATCTACGAGCAGTACTTC
-,TRBJ1-5,many,TRBV4-1,CASSDDWGGYSNQPQHF,TGCGCCAGCAGCGATGACTGGGGGGGATATAGCAATCAGCCCCAGCATTTT
-,TRBJ2-7,many,TRBV5-1,CASSMTGPYEQYF,TGTGCCAGCAGCATGACAGGACCCTACGAGCAGTACTTC
TRBD2,TRBJ2-5,many,TRBV20-1,CSARPAGLAGGPLETQYF,TGCAGTGCTCGACCCGCCGGACTAGCGGGAGGGCCCTTAGAGACCCAGTACTTC
TRBD2,TRBJ2-1,once,TRBV28,CASRVLWEGGPEFF,TGTGCCAGCAGAGTGCTCTGGGAGGGAGGGCCTGAGTTCTTC
-,TRBJ2-7,many,TRBV28,CASSLVVGSYEQYF,TGTGCCAGCAGTTTAGTGGTGGGGTCCTACGAGCAGTACTTC
-,TRBJ2-7,many,TRBV28,CASSTPGYEQYF,TGTGCCAGCAGCACCCCGGGCTACGAGCAGTACTTC
TRBD1,TRBJ1-6,many,TRBV11-2,CASRLTPGQFSWVDSPLHF,TGTGCCAGCAGACTGACCCCGGGACAGTTTTCATGGGTTGACTCACCCCTCCACTTT
-,TRBJ2-6,-,TRBV9,CASEQYSGANVLTF,TGTGCCAGTGAGCAGTACTCTGGGGCCAACGTCCTGACTTTC
TRBD1,TRBJ2-1,-,TRBV25-1,CASSDSDRRNEQFF,TGTGCCAGCAGTGACTCGGACAGGAGAAATGAGCAGTTCTTC
-,TRBJ2-2,-,TRBV20-1,CSARDLTLNTGELFF,TGCAGTGCTAGAGATTTGACGTTGAACACCGGGGAGCTGTTTTTT
TRBD2,TRBJ2-1,few,TRBV6-2/TRBV6-3,CASSLSPSGRASFF,TGTGCCAGCAGTTTATCCCCCAGCGGGAGGGCCTCGTTCTTC
-,TRBJ2-5,many,TRBV7-9,CASSLATSQETQYF,TGTGCCAGCAGCTTAGCGACCAGCCAAGAGACCCAGTACTTC
TRBD2,TRBJ2-5,many,TRBV11-3,CASSLGASGDQETQYF,TGTGCCAGCAGCTTAGGAGCTAGCGGGGACCAAGAGACCCAGTACTTC
-,TRBJ1-4,many,TRBV2,CASSGGTLGEKLFF,TGTGCCAGCAGTGGGGGAACGCTCGGGGAAAAACTGTTTTTT
-,TRBJ2-2,many,TRBV20-1,CSARAGELFF,TGCAGTGCTAGAGCCGGGGAGCTGTTTTTT
TRBD1,TRBJ1-2,-,TRBV4-1,CASSQADRAFYGYTF,TGCGCCAGCAGCCAAGCGGACAGGGCATTCTATGGCTACACCTTC
TRBD1,TRBJ1-5,-,TRBV20-1,CSARTGVENQPQHF,TGCAGTGCCCGGACAGGGGTGGAGAATCAGCCCCAGCATTTT
-,TRBJ2-1,many,TRBV6-1,CASSGPWDEQFF,TGTGCCAGCAGTGGCCCATGGGATGAGCAGTTCTTC
TRBD1,TRBJ2-3,few,TRBV24-1,CATSDLAGGSNTQYF,TGTGCCACCAGTGATTTAGCAGGGGGATCGAATACGCAGTATTTT
-,TRBJ1-4,many,TRBV11-2,CATSGGAGEKLFF,TGTGCCACCTCCGGAGGGGCAGGAGAAAAACTGTTTTTT
-,TRBJ2-5,many,TRBV5-1,CASHPGESARTQYF,TGCGCCAGCCATCCCGGAGAGTCCGCGAGGACCCAGTACTTC
TRBD1,TRBJ1-2,many,TRBV12-3/TRBV12-4,CASSFGRQGRHGYTF,TGTGCCAGCAGTTTCGGCAGACAGGGTCGGCACGGCTACACCTTC
TRBD1,TRBJ2-1,many,TRBV7-8,CASSLEGQGNNEQFF,TGTGCCAGCAGCTTAGAGGGACAGGGGAACAATGAGCAGTTCTTC
-,TRBJ2-2,many,TRBV2,CASKQSLRDPITTGELFF,TGTGCCAGCAAGCAATCCCTCCGGGACCCGATAACCACCGGGGAGCTGTTTTTT
-,TRBJ1-5,many,TRBV6-5,CASSSWGQPQHF,TGTGCCAGCAGTTCATGGGGCCAGCCCCAGCATTTT
-,TRBJ1-4,-,TRBV6-1,CATRRMAATNEKLFF,TGTGCCACCCGAAGGATGGCCGCAACTAATGAAAAACTGTTTTTT
-,TRBJ2-5,many,TRBV11-3,CASSSVSGFFETQYF,TGTGCCAGCAGCTCCGTGTCAGGGTTTTTTGAGACCCAGTACTTC
-,TRBJ1-1,many,TRBV12-3/TRBV12-4,CASSPLDRGTEAFF,TGTGCCAGCAGCCCCCTTGACAGAGGCACTGAAGCTTTTTTT
TRBD1,TRBJ2-3,many,TRBV7-6,CASSIQGVRTDTQYF,TGTGCCAGCAGCATACAGGGGGTTCGCACAGATACGCAGTATTTT
-,TRBJ2-5,many,TRBV11-1,CASSSRAGPETQYF,TGTGCCAGCAGCTCAAGGGCAGGGCCGGAGACCCAGTACTTC
-,TRBJ2-7,many,TRBV20-1,CSARDWAEQYF,TGCAGTGCTAGAGATTGGGCCGAGCAGTACTTC
TRBD1,TRBJ1-1,-,TRBV6-1,CASRKGQGNTEAFF,TGTGCCAGCAGGAAGGGACAGGGGAACACTGAAGCTTTCTTT
TRBD1,TRBJ2-7,many,TRBV19,CASSTWDRANEQYF,TGTGCCAGTAGTACTTGGGACAGGGCTAACGAGCAGTACTTC